This T cell receptor beta chain was documented in a study of T cells in Graves' hyperthyroidism and ophthalmopathy. At the level of the study: Sampling of peripheral blood happened at initial diagnosis, prior to any treatment.

Among ophthalmopathy patients, the Clinical Activity Score reached at least 3, the NOSPECS grade reached at least 4, and duration remained under 3 months. Clinical symptoms, serum thyroxine, TRAb, thyroid ultrasound and orbital computed tomography informed diagnoses. CDR1 is MNHEY, CDR2 SMNVEV, per germline (reference sequence). Trimming left V 5 bases short and J 0 bases short, with 25 bases between. CDR3 length equals 19 residues. Template material for amplifying TCR beta CDR3 regions consisted of RNA transcripts. Primed by the HTBI set, a first-round RT-PCR was run on the TCR CDR3. From the multiplex PCR reads, TCRdb called clonotypes with MiXCR, one entry per CDR3 protein. Among hundreds of thousands of distinct CDR3 sequences listed, roughly 15% were seen once.

This sequence originates from a woman aged 40 to 50 with Graves' ophthalmopathy. The specimen sequenced was blood. The chain combines TRBV27 with TRBJ1-1, with D perhaps matching TRBD1 (5 bases). The CDR3 loop is CASSPRSSRRRGLNTEAFF. The DNA for the CDR3 is TGTGCCAGCAGTCCAAGATCATCTAGGAGGAGGGGTCTGAACACTGAAGCTTTCTTT.